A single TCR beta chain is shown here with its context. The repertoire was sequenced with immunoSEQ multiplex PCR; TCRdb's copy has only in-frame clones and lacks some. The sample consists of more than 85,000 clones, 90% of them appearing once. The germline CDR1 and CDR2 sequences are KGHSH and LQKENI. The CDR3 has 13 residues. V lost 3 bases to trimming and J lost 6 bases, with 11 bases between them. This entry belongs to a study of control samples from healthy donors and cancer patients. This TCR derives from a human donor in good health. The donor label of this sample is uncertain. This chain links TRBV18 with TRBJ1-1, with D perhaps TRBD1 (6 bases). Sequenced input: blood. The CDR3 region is CASSPAQGPEAFF. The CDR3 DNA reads TGTGCCAGCTCACCCGCGCAGGGGCCTGAAGCTTTCTTT. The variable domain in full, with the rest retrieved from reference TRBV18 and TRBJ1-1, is NAGVMQNPRHLVRRRGQEARLRCSPMKGHSHVYWYRQLPEEGLKFMVYLQKENIIDESGMPKERFSAEFPKEGPSILRIQQVVRGDSAAYFCASSPAQGPEAFFGQGTRLTVV.